These 3 T cell receptor beta chains came from one sample sequenced in a study of long-term antiretroviral therapy in people with HIV. They ran version v3.0 of the immunoSEQ assay at survey level. The table came from immunoSEQ multiplex PCR; TCRdb's copy has only in-frame clones and leaves some out. The sample carries about 36,000 clones, roughly 87% recorded once. The starting material was unsorted PBMCs, obtained 0.6 years after starting antiretroviral therapy. The receptors were sampled from a man between 18 and 29 years old with HIV.

The chain recombines TRBV5-8 with TRBJ2-5; 10 bases map to TRBD1. CDR1 and CDR2 from the germline V gene are SGHTS and YDEGEE. This CDR3 comprises 14 residues. The V gene end was trimmed by 4 bases and the J gene end by 5 bases; junction bases not matched to a gene: 5. The CDR3 is CASSLDRGSETQYF. CDR3 coding DNA: TGTGCCAGCAGCCTGGACAGGGGGAGTGAGACCCAGTACTTC.

The table lists this clone with a few counts. This sequence joins TRBV5-6 and TRBJ2-7; TRBD1 or TRBD2 may be the D gene (5 bases each). Germline CDR1 SGHDT, CDR2 YYEEEE. V was trimmed by 3 bases and J by 3 bases, leaving 10 bases between them. The CDR3 runs to 13 residues. Here the CDR3 reads CASSSGTIYEQYF. The CDR3 nucleotides are TGTGCCAGCAGCTCCGGGACCATCTACGAGCAGTACTTC.

V is TRBV6-1 and J is TRBJ2-6, with D perhaps assigned TRBD1 or TRBD2 (6 bases each). The CDR3 is made up of 18 amino acids. Germline V gene data show CDR1 as MNHNS and CDR2 as SASEGT. The germline V and J ends were trimmed by 2 bases and 0 bases, with 14 bases remaining between them. The CDR3 loop is CASSERRGKSSGANVLTF. CDR3 nucleotides: TGTGCCAGCAGTGAAAGGAGGGGGAAGAGCTCTGGGGCCAACGTCCTGACTTTC.